This T cell receptor beta chain was sequenced during a study of blood T cell repertoires in COVID-19. Sequencing was performed with immunoSEQ multiplex PCR; in TCRdb, only in-frame clones are kept and a portion is missing. The data hold about 140,000 clones, with roughly four fifths observed a single time. CDR1 and CDR2 from the germline V gene are SNHLY and FYNNEI. The CDR3 extends over 14 amino acids. V was pared by 10 bases and J by 4 bases, with 19 bases between. The clonotype comes from a woman of 80 years or more with active or convalescent COVID-19. The specimen was peripheral blood. The rearrangement joins TRBV2 to TRBJ1-1; no definite D call. The CDR3 here is CATNGGRRTTEAFF. The CDR3 DNA sequence: TGTGCCACCAATGGAGGCCGTCGTACCACTGAAGCTTTCTTT.